One sample yielded the 10 T cell receptor beta chains listed below, sequenced in a study of T cell responses to AZD1222 COVID-19 vaccine. Clones were sequenced by immunoSEQ multiplex PCR, and TCRdb holds only the in-frame ones, with some missing. The sample carries nearly 110,000 clones, 90% recorded once. This specimen was peripheral blood, taken 28 days after the second AZD1222 dose. These receptor sequences come from an adult who received the AZD1222 COVID-19 vaccine.

This chain connects TRBV9 to TRBJ2-7; 7 bases map to TRBD1. The junction had 6 bases not matched to a gene; V was cut back by 2 bases and J by 1 base. Germline-derived CDR1 and CDR2 are SGDLS and YYNGEE. The CDR3 runs 15 residues. The CDR3 DNA sequence: TGTGCCAGCAGCGTCGAATGGGACAGATCCTACGAGCAGTACTTC. It yields the protein CASSVEWDRSYEQYF.

The genes are TRBV2 and TRBJ1-1, with D maybe TRBD1 (5 bases). The V gene lost 4 bases and the J gene lost 0 bases, with 9 bases spanning the gap. Germline-derived CDR1 and CDR2 are SNHLY and FYNNEI. This CDR3 spans 14 amino acids. This CDR3 is CASSVQGLNTEAFF. CDR3 nucleotides: TGTGCCAGCAGTGTTCAGGGCCTGAACACTGAAGCTTTCTTT.

This chain uses TRBV29-1 with TRBJ2-2, with TRBD1 matching over 7 bases. In germline, CDR1 is SQVTM, CDR2 ANQGSEA. The junction had 3 bases not matched to a gene; V was cut back by 4 bases and J by 1 base. The CDR3 runs to 14 residues. CDR3 region: CSVVQGWNTGELFF. The CDR3 region has the DNA TGCAGCGTTGTACAGGGGTGGAACACCGGGGAGCTGTTTTTT.

The chain has TRBV11-2 and TRBJ1-2; 8 bases agree with TRBD1. Germline CDR1 is SGHAT and CDR2 is FQNNGV. The CDR3 runs 12 residues. The ends lost 5 bases at V and 8 bases at J; junction bases unmatched: 4. Here the CDR3 DNA reads TGTGCCAGCAGCGTACAGGGGGGAGGCTACACCTTC. Translating it yields CASSVQGGGYTF.

The chain combines TRBV7-8 with TRBJ1-1; D is possibly TRBD1 (5 bases). Germline values: CDR1 SGHVS, CDR2 FQNEAQ. Between the trimmed V and J ends, which lost 6 bases and 0 bases, there was a span of 14 bases. The CDR3 has 15 residues. The CDR3 region is CASSLGGRLNTEAFF. CDR3 bases: TGTGCCAGCAGTTTGGGGGGACGTTTGAACACTGAAGCTTTCTTT.

V is TRBV11-1 and J is TRBJ1-1; 7 bases agree with TRBD1. Germline trimming cut 5 bases from V and 4 bases from J; bases unmatched to any gene: 7. Germline values: CDR1 SGHAT, CDR2 FQDESV (reference sequence). This CDR3 is built from 14 residues. CDR3 coding DNA: TGTGCCAGCAGCGTCATGGACAGGACCACTGAAGCTTTCTTT. Translated, it gives CASSVMDRTTEAFF. Complete variable domain (other parts from reference TRBV11-1 and TRBJ1-1): EAEVAQSPRYKITEKSQAVAFWCDPISGHATLYWYRQILGQGPELLVQFQDESVVDDSQLPKDRFSAERLKGVDSTLKIQPAELGDSAMYLCASSVMDRTTEAFFGQGTRLTVV.

The chain carries TRBV27 and TRBJ1-4; D is unclear. Germline loops: CDR1 MNHEY, CDR2 SMNVEV (reference sequence). V was pared by 0 bases and J by 8 bases, with 10 bases between. The CDR3 loop spans 14 amino acids. CDR3 protein: CASSLSEGREKLFF. CDR3 in DNA: TGTGCCAGCAGTTTATCAGAAGGGAGGGAAAAACTGTTTTTT.

This chain connects TRBV19 to TRBJ1-6, with D possibly matching TRBD1 (6 bases). CDR3 length: 13 amino acids. Germline V gives CDR1 LNHDA, CDR2 SQIVND (reference sequence). Trimming shortened V by 6 bases and J by 8 bases, and 11 bases separated the two germline ends. CDR3: CASRQGADSPLHF. DNA of the CDR3: TGTGCCAGTAGACAGGGCGCGGATTCACCCCTCCACTTT.

The chain joins TRBV21-1 to TRBJ1-2; the table's D call of TRBD1 was not tested on the DNA. TRBV21-1 constitutes a pseudogene. The CDR3 consists of 13 residues. The CDR3 is CASSKVGANGYTF. CDR3 in DNA: TGTGCCAGCAGCAAAGTGGGGGCGAATGGCTACACCTTC.

V is TRBV4-3 and J is TRBJ2-3, with 12 bases matching TRBD2. The CDR3 spans 17 residues. The germline gives CDR1 LGHNA, CDR2 YSLEER. Trimming cost V 1 base and J 2 bases; bases outside gene matches: 4. The CDR3 DNA sequence: TGCGCCAGCAGCCAAGGGCTAGCGGGGGGGTTCACAGATACGCAGTATTTT. This encodes CASSQGLAGGFTDTQYF.